A single sample is the source of the 32 T cell receptor beta chains below, sequenced in a study of long-term antiretroviral therapy in people with HIV. The immunoSEQ assay was v3.0, run at survey level. The protocol was immunoSEQ multiplex PCR, while the TCRdb copy is restricted to in-frame clones and leaves out a portion. Of around 25,000 clones in the sample, around three quarters were seen once. This sample comprised unsorted PBMCs, obtained 1.1 years before starting antiretroviral therapy. The receptor source for this set is a woman between 35 and 50 years old with HIV.

On this clone itself: The junction differs from germline at one of its ends, possibly a read error. The J gene is TRBJ2-7, the V gene TRBV4-1; no clear D gene. The CDR3 extends over 12 amino acids. From germline, CDR1 is MGHRA and CDR2 YSYEKL. The CDR3 is CASSQDRATLFF. The CDR3 nucleotides are TGCGCCAGCAGCCAAGATCGGGCCACTTTGTTCTTC.

CDR3 DNA sequence: TGTGCCAGCAGCTTAGCGGGACAGCCCCAGCATTTT. Its translation is CASSLAGQPQHF. The chain carries TRBV7-8 and TRBJ1-5; D call uncertain. This CDR3 spans 12 amino acids. Trimming cost V 0 bases and J 7 bases, with 4 bases left between them. The germline V gene has CDR1 SGHVS and CDR2 FQNEAQ.

The CDR3 DNA reads as TGTGCCAGCTCACCGACAGGGACGGACACTGAAGCTTTCTTT. Its protein product is CASSPTGTDTEAFF. V is TRBV18 and J is TRBJ1-1; TRBD1 matches 7 bases. V lost 3 bases, J lost 3 bases, and 4 bases stayed unmatched. The CDR3 sequence is 14 residues long. CDR1 is KGHSH and CDR2 is LQKENI in the germline V gene.

The V call is TRBV2, the J call TRBJ1-1, with 9 positions matching TRBD1. From germline, CDR1 is SNHLY and CDR2 FYNNEI. Trimming took 9 bases from V and 7 from J; bases not matched to a gene: 15. The CDR3 is 15 amino acids. This CDR3 is CASYEGTGYEDEAFF. CDR3 bases: TGTGCCAGTTATGAGGGGACAGGGTATGAGGATGAAGCTTTCTTT. The whole variable domain, remainder taken from reference TRBV2 and TRBJ1-1, is EPEVTQTPSHQVTQMGQEVILRCVPISNHLYFYWYRQILGQKVEFLVSFYNNEISEKSEIFDDQFSVERPDGSNFTLKIRSTKLEDSAMYFCASYEGTGYEDEAFFGQGTRLTVV.

V is TRBV7-9 and J is TRBJ1-1; D perhaps matches TRBD1 (5 bases). Germline CDR1 SEHNR, CDR2 FQNEAQ (reference sequence). CDR3 length equals 14 residues. V was shortened by 5 bases and J by 0 bases, with 10 bases between the two germline ends. As DNA, the CDR3 is TGTGCCAGCAGCATAGGGGCGTTGAACACTGAAGCTTTCTTT. This codes for CASSIGALNTEAFF.

The chain is built from TRBV7-9 and TRBJ2-3; 8 nucleotides match TRBD1. Trimming took 4 bases from V and 5 from J; bases not matched to a gene: 20. The CDR3 contains 19 residues. In germline, CDR1 is SEHNR, CDR2 FQNEAQ (reference sequence). This CDR3 is CASSSDYWPTGVVGDTQYF. CDR3 DNA: TGTGCCAGCAGCTCCGACTACTGGCCGACAGGGGTCGTCGGAGATACGCAGTATTTT. The full variable domain, in which reference TRBV7-9 and TRBJ2-3 provide the parts outside the CDR3, is DTGVSQNPRHKITKRGQNVTFRCDPISEHNRLYWYRQTLGQGPEFLTYFQNEAQLEKSRLLSDRFSAERPKGSFSTLEIQRTEQGDSAMYLCASSSDYWPTGVVGDTQYFGPGTRLTVL.

V is TRBV10-3 and J is TRBJ1-5; 8 bases fit TRBD1. The CDR3 totals 16 residues. CDR1 and CDR2 from the germline V gene are ENHRY and SYGVKD. The ends lost 5 bases at V and 9 bases at J; junction bases unmatched: 15. DNA for the CDR3: TGTGCCATCAGTACTACCCGAGTGACAGGGGTTATGCCCCAGCATTTT. It is translated as CAISTTRVTGVMPQHF.

The gene calls are TRBV6-5 and TRBJ2-7, with 10 bases identical to TRBD2. The length of the CDR3 is 14 residues. V lost 8 bases to trimming and J lost 0 bases; unmatched junction nucleotides: 4. The germline V gene has CDR1 MNHEY and CDR2 SVGAGI. This CDR3 reads CASLAGASSYEQYF. CDR3 DNA sequence: TGTGCCAGCCTAGCGGGGGCTAGCTCCTACGAGCAGTACTTC.

The chain uses TRBV11-3 and TRBJ2-7; 7 nucleotides match TRBD2. The CDR3 loop spans 15 amino acids. J was trimmed by 2 bases and V by 2 bases; bases with no gene match: 6. Germline assignment: CDR1 SGHNT and CDR2 YENEEA. In DNA form, the CDR3 reads TGTGCCAGCAGCTTACATGCTAGCGGAGCCTACGAGCAGTACTTC. It codes for CASSLHASGAYEQYF.

This clone was seen a few times. The chain combines TRBV6-5 with TRBJ1-2; D uncertain. Germline CDR1 is MNHEY and CDR2 is SVGAGI. The V end lost 2 bases, the J end lost 4 bases, and 8 bases lay between the germline ends. The CDR3 consists of 13 residues. The CDR3 DNA sequence: TGTGCCAGCAGTTACAGGGCGGCCTATGGCTACACCTTC. Translating it yields CASSYRAAYGYTF.

The chain has TRBV5-5 and TRBJ2-5, with D maybe TRBD1 (6 bases). Per the germline V gene, CDR1 is SGHKS and CDR2 is YYEKEE (reference sequence). The V and J ends lost 0 bases and 2 bases respectively, with 20 bases between them. There are 18 residues in the CDR3. CDR3: CASSLAGSRGIGQETQYF. The DNA of the CDR3 is TGTGCCAGCAGCTTGGCCGGATCCAGGGGAATCGGACAAGAGACCCAGTACTTC.

The J gene is TRBJ2-7, the V gene TRBV6-1; 9 bases are shared with TRBD1. Germline values: CDR1 MNHNS, CDR2 SASEGT. J lost 1 base, V lost 6 bases, and 4 bases had no gene match. There are 14 residues in the CDR3. Here the CDR3 reads CASSGQGISYEQYF. In DNA form, the CDR3 reads TGTGCCAGCAGCGGACAGGGGATTTCCTACGAGCAGTACTTC.

The chain recombines TRBV30 with TRBJ2-3, with TRBD2 identical over 11 bases. V dropped 0 bases and J dropped 0; count of bases not matched to a gene: 2. The germline CDR1 and CDR2 sequences are GTSNPN and SVGIG (reference sequence). This CDR3 has 16 residues. This CDR3 is CAWSVGLAASTDTQYF. CDR3 coding DNA: TGTGCCTGGAGTGTGGGACTAGCGGCTAGCACAGATACGCAGTATTTT.

The V call is TRBV2, the J call TRBJ2-3; possible D gene TRBD2, 5 bases. The CDR3 has 14 residues. Germline loops: CDR1 SNHLY, CDR2 FYNNEI. The ends were cut back, 6 bases at V and 3 bases at J, with 13 bases in the middle. DNA of the CDR3: TGTGCCAGCAGCAGAGAGGCGGGTACAGATACGCAGTATTTT. Translated: CASSREAGTDTQYF.

This clone has only a few counts. The chain carries TRBV4-2 and TRBJ1-5; TRBD1 is a possible D gene (6 bases). Germline V lookup: CDR1 LGHNA, CDR2 YNFKEQ. The CDR3 totals 14 residues. V lost 0 bases and J lost 7, with 10 bases in between. CDR3 region: CASSQEKGGQPQHF. DNA of the CDR3: TGTGCCAGCAGCCAAGAGAAAGGGGGACAGCCCCAGCATTTT.

This chain uses TRBV4-2 with TRBJ2-7; 9 bases are a match to TRBD1. This CDR3 region has 17 residues. V was clipped by 0 bases and J by 1 base; unmatched bases: 7. Germline lookup yields CDR1 LGHNA and CDR2 YNFKEQ. The CDR3 is CASSQEGDGTGSYEQYF. CDR3 in DNA: TGTGCCAGCAGCCAAGAAGGGGACGGGACAGGGTCCTACGAGCAGTACTTC.

This clone has more than one count but fewer than ten. V usage is TRBV7-8 and J usage is TRBJ2-7; D possibly uses TRBD1 or TRBD2 (6 bases each). Germline V lookup: CDR1 SGHVS, CDR2 FQNEAQ. The CDR3 is 14 residues long. V was cut by 3 bases and J by 3 bases, with 12 bases left in between. The DNA for the CDR3 is TGTGCCAGCAGCTTGAGGGGGGACCTCTACGAGCAGTACTTC. As protein: CASSLRGDLYEQYF.

The gene calls are TRBV28 and TRBJ2-1, with a weak D call TRBD1 (5 bases). The CDR3 is 15 residues long. From germline, CDR1 is MDHEN and CDR2 SYDVKM. V was shortened by 2 bases and J by 5 bases, with 13 bases between the two germline ends. The CDR3 spells CASSLSARVNNEQFF. CDR3 coding DNA: TGTGCCAGCAGTTTAAGTGCCAGGGTAAACAATGAGCAGTTCTTC.

The V and J genes are TRBV30 and TRBJ2-4; a possible D gene is TRBD2 (5 bases). Germline CDR1 reads GTSNPN; CDR2 reads SVGIG (reference sequence). Trimming removed 2 bases from V and 2 bases from J, with 10 bases in between. This CDR3 contains 14 residues. The CDR3 is CAWSTAGTKNIQYF. The CDR3, as DNA: TGTGCCTGGAGTACCGCCGGGACCAAAAACATTCAGTACTTC.

The CDR3 DNA follows: TGTGCCTGGACTGGGGGTGGCGAGCAGTACTTC. The encoded protein is CAWTGGGEQYF. The rearrangement uses TRBV30 and TRBJ2-7; either TRBD1 or TRBD2 may fit D (5 bases each). Germline V gene data show CDR1 as GTSNPN and CDR2 as SVGIG (reference sequence). This CDR3 is built from 11 residues. V lost 4 bases to trimming and J lost 6 bases, with 10 bases between them.

The chain has TRBV6-4 and TRBJ2-6, with TRBD2 as a possible D gene (6 bases). Trimming left V 4 bases short and J 1 base short, with 23 bases between. Germline loops: CDR1 MRHNA, CDR2 SNTAGT. This CDR3 spans 20 amino acids. The CDR3 region has the DNA TGTGCCAGCAGTGTCCGCCGTCGGAGGGGCCCAACTTCTGGGGCCAACGTCCTGACTTTC. Amino acid sequence: CASSVRRRRGPTSGANVLTF.

The V and J genes are TRBV6-6 and TRBJ1-1; D remains unclear. This CDR3 is 12 amino acids long. In germline, CDR1 is MNHNY, CDR2 SVGAGI (reference sequence). The germline V and J ends were trimmed by 7 bases and 1 base, with 7 bases remaining between them. The CDR3 region is CASKKPNTEAFF. The DNA for the CDR3 is TGTGCCAGCAAAAAGCCGAACACTGAAGCTTTCTTT.

The V and J genes are TRBV6-5 and TRBJ1-2; weak D call: TRBD1 (5 bases). V lost 6 bases, J lost 2 bases, and 10 bases lay in between. CDR3 size: 13 residues. Germline loops: CDR1 MNHEY, CDR2 SVGAGI. This CDR3 is CASSYGDNYGYTF. CDR3 bases: TGTGCCAGCAGCTACGGGGACAACTATGGCTACACCTTC.

The chain combines TRBV6-5 with TRBJ1-2; D perhaps matches TRBD1 (6 bases). The CDR3 runs 15 residues. Germline V lookup: CDR1 MNHEY, CDR2 SVGAGI. The V end was cut by 5 bases, the J end by 5 bases, with 18 bases between. This chain's CDR3 is CASSTRTDRRYGYTF. The DNA for the CDR3 is TGTGCCAGCAGTACTAGGACAGACCGGAGGTATGGCTACACCTTC.

The V call is TRBV28, the J call TRBJ1-6; the D is unclear. The ends were cut back, 5 bases at V and 0 bases at J, with 14 bases in the middle. Germline values: CDR1 MDHEN, CDR2 SYDVKM. The CDR3 length is 17 residues. The CDR3 nucleotides are TGTGCCAGCAGTCCCCCTCCGGGGAGCTCCTATAATTCACCCCTCCACTTT. It translates to CASSPPPGSSYNSPLHF.

The chain combines TRBV11-2 with TRBJ2-5; a possible D gene is TRBD1 (6 bases). Germline V gives CDR1 SGHAT, CDR2 FQNNGV. The V gene lost 1 base and the J gene lost 0 bases, with 9 bases spanning the gap. This CDR3 has 15 amino acids. In DNA, the CDR3 is TGTGCCAGCAGCTTAGCCGACAGGTACCAAGAGACCCAGTACTTC. The encoded protein is CASSLADRYQETQYF.

This sequence joins TRBV10-2 and TRBJ2-5; D may correspond to TRBD1 or TRBD2 (7 bases each). CDR1 and CDR2 from the germline V gene are WSHSY and SAAADI. The CDR3 is made up of 14 amino acids. Trimming took 6 bases from V and 2 from J, leaving 13 bases between them. CDR3 DNA: TGCGCCAGCAGGGGCCAGGGGGGGCAAGAGACCCAGTACTTC. This codes for CASRGQGGQETQYF.

V usage is TRBV18 and J usage is TRBJ2-7; 8 bases are shared with TRBD2. This CDR3 has 18 amino acids. The germline V gene encodes CDR1 KGHSH and CDR2 LQKENI. The ends lost 0 bases at V and 2 bases at J; junction bases unmatched: 12. CDR3 region: CASSPPLTGGPEAYEQYF. The CDR3 DNA is TGTGCCAGCTCACCACCGCTAACGGGGGGGCCGGAGGCCTACGAGCAGTACTTC.

This clone was picked up a small number of times. The chain uses TRBV11-2 and TRBJ1-1, with D uncertain. The CDR3 sequence is 11 residues long. Germline V gene lookup returns CDR1 SGHAT and CDR2 FQNNGV. V lost 2 bases and J lost 2, with 0 bases in between. The CDR3 coding sequence is TGTGCCAGCAGCTTAAACACTGAAGCTTTCTTT. Protein: CASSLNTEAFF. Based on the CDR3 plus reference TRBV11-2 and TRBJ1-1, the full variable domain is EAGVAQSPRYKIIEKRQSVAFWCNPISGHATLYWYQQILGQGPKLLIQFQNNGVVDDSQLPKDRFSAERLKGVDSTLKIQPAKLEDSAVYLCASSLNTEAFFGQGTRLTVV.

The chain joins TRBV27 to TRBJ1-2, with 9 bases that match TRBD1. The V and J ends lost 0 bases and 2 bases, in that order; junction bases with no gene match: 1. This CDR3 has 15 amino acids. Looked up from germline, CDR1 is MNHEY and CDR2 is SMNVEV (reference sequence). The CDR3 nucleotides read TGTGCCAGCAGTTTATCGGGACAGGGCAACTATGGCTACACCTTC. This sequence encodes CASSLSGQGNYGYTF.

The CDR3 DNA follows: TGTGCCAGCAGTTTTATGGGCAATCAGCCCCAGCATTTT. This sequence encodes CASSFMGNQPQHF. The V call is TRBV27, the J call TRBJ1-5; D is unclear. The CDR3 length is 13 residues. Deletions cut 3 bases from V and 2 bases from J, with 5 bases between. The germline V gene encodes CDR1 MNHEY and CDR2 SMNVEV (reference sequence).

The rearrangement links TRBV2 to TRBJ2-7, with D possibly TRBD1 on 6 matching bases. V dropped 2 bases and J dropped 0 bases, with 14 bases sitting between them. This CDR3 comprises 16 residues. CDR1 SNHLY and CDR2 FYNNEI come from the germline V gene. For the CDR3, the DNA is TGTGCCAGCAGTGAACCTCAGAGGACAGCCTCCTACGAGCAGTACTTC. Its translation: CASSEPQRTASYEQYF. The whole variable domain, remainder taken from reference TRBV2 and TRBJ2-7, is EPEVTQTPSHQVTQMGQEVILRCVPISNHLYFYWYRQILGQKVEFLVSFYNNEISEKSEIFDDQFSVERPDGSNFTLKIRSTKLEDSAMYFCASSEPQRTASYEQYFGPGTRLTVT.